Shown below are 17 T cell receptor beta chains from a single sample sequenced in a study of cytomegalovirus exposure and HLA in healthy donors. Method: immunoSEQ multiplex PCR; TCRdb's copy keeps in-frame clones and lacks some. The data contain 220,000 or so clones, approximately 87% of them seen just once; the ten biggest clones take up roughly 5.7%. Sequenced material: PBMCs. Receptor source: a woman younger than 35 in good health and CMV-seronegative.

The chain has TRBV6-5 and TRBJ1-1; possible D gene TRBD1, 6 bases. Germline V gene sequence: CDR1 MNHEY, CDR2 SVGAGI. The CDR3 runs to 15 residues. Trimming removed 6 bases at V and 3 bases at J, with 17 bases between. CDR3 nucleotide sequence: TGTGCCAGCAGGCAAGCTCGGGACACCTACACTGAAGCTTTCTTT. It is translated as CASRQARDTYTEAFF.

This chain connects TRBV6-4 to TRBJ2-7, with 10 bases matching TRBD1. CDR1 and CDR2 (germline): MRHNA, SNTAGT. The CDR3 spans 16 residues. The ends lost 0 bases at V and 5 bases at J; junction bases unmatched: 7. The DNA for the CDR3 is TGTGCCAGCAGTGACTCAGGGGGACAGGGGACCGACGAGCAGTACTTC. Translated: CASSDSGGQGTDEQYF.

V and J are TRBV7-9 and TRBJ2-2; 7 bases map to TRBD1. This CDR3 is built from 14 residues. The germline V gene has CDR1 SEHNR and CDR2 FQNEAQ (reference sequence). V lost 7 bases and J lost 7; bases outside the gene matches: 9. The CDR3 DNA follows: TGTGCCAGCACCGTAAGAGGGGGCCACGGGGAGCTGTTTTTT. This encodes CASTVRGGHGELFF.

The count of this clone is one. This chain joins TRBV5-1 and TRBJ2-3; D is ambiguous. The V gene's germline CDR1 is SGHRS and CDR2 YFSETQ. Trimming cost V 5 bases and J 2 bases, with 9 bases left between them. This CDR3 spans 13 amino acids. In DNA form, the CDR3 reads TGCGCCAGCAGTTCCTACTACACAGATACGCAGTATTTT. Protein product: CASSSYYTDTQYF.

CDR3 residues: CASSSQGPGYGYTF. The CDR3 DNA follows: TGTGCCAGCAGTTCACAGGGGCCGGGCTATGGCTACACCTTC. This chain links TRBV28 with TRBJ1-2, with 7 nucleotides matching TRBD1. V shed 4 bases, J shed 4 bases, and the junction held 6 bases outside the gene matches. Looked up from germline, CDR1 is MDHEN and CDR2 is SYDVKM. CDR3 length: 14 residues.

The chain carries TRBV29-1 and TRBJ2-1, with 10 bases identical to TRBD2. Germline V gene sequence: CDR1 SQVTM, CDR2 ANQGSEA. This CDR3 is built from 15 residues. V shed 5 bases and J 6 bases; nucleotides not matched to a gene: 10. In DNA form, the CDR3 reads TGCAGCGTTCCCATGAGCGGGAGGGGGGGCAATGAGCAGTTCTTC. Translating it yields CSVPMSGRGGNEQFF.

Here the CDR3 reads CASSGDLPWSQPQHF. As DNA, the CDR3 is TGTGCCAGCAGTGGGGACCTACCATGGAGTCAGCCCCAGCATTTT. This sequence joins TRBV7-2 and TRBJ1-5, with D maybe TRBD1 (5 bases). The germline V gene has CDR1 SGHTA and CDR2 FQGNSA. The V end was cut by 6 bases, the J end by 6 bases, with 18 bases between. The CDR3 spans 15 residues. The complete variable domain, with remaining parts taken from reference TRBV7-2 and TRBJ1-5, reads GAGVSQSPSNKVTEKGKDVELRCDPISGHTALYWYRQSLGQGLEFLIYFQGNSAPDKSGLPSDRFSAERTGGSVSTLTIQRTQQEDSAVYLCASSGDLPWSQPQHFGDGTRLSIL.

This chain links TRBV6-5 with TRBJ1-6; D is perhaps TRBD1 (6 bases). Germline V gene sequence: CDR1 MNHEY, CDR2 SVGAGI. V shed 0 bases and J shed 5 bases, with 11 bases lying between them. This CDR3 spans 16 amino acids. The CDR3 DNA follows: TGTGCCAGCAGTTACTCCCGAGGACAGAATAATTCACCCCTCCACTTT. It yields the protein CASSYSRGQNNSPLHF.

The chain uses TRBV5-1 and TRBJ2-1, with TRBD2 as a possible D gene (5 bases). The V end was cut by 2 bases, the J end by 7 bases, with 13 bases between. Germline values: CDR1 SGHRS, CDR2 YFSETQ. The CDR3 has 14 amino acids. CDR3 nucleotide sequence: TGCGCCAGCAGCTTCCGAAAGGAGCGGAATGAGCAGTTCTTC. Protein: CASSFRKERNEQFF.

The V and J genes are TRBV5-4 and TRBJ2-3; TRBD2 matches at 11 bases. The CDR3 has 16 residues. Germline lookup yields CDR1 SGHNT and CDR2 YYREEE (reference sequence). J was trimmed by 3 bases and V by 0 bases; bases with no gene match: 3. This chain's CDR3 is CASSLDTSGSTDTQYF. The CDR3 region has the DNA TGTGCCAGCAGCTTGGATACTAGCGGGAGTACAGATACGCAGTATTTT.

Remarks on this clone: The junction and the germline gene differ at one end; a read error may be behind it. The chain joins TRBV27 to TRBJ2-4, with TRBD1 as a possible D gene (5 bases). Germline CDR1 MNHEY, CDR2 SMNVEV (reference sequence). The CDR3 is 19 amino acids. As DNA, the CDR3 is TGTGCCAGCAGTGTTTTCTCCTTCAAGGGGCCGGCGGCCACAAACATTCAGTACTTC. This translates into CASSVFSFKGPAATNIQYF.

The V and J genes are TRBV7-9 and TRBJ2-7, with TRBD1 matching over 9 bases. Germline V gene lookup returns CDR1 SEHNR and CDR2 FQNEAQ (reference sequence). This CDR3 contains 17 residues. J gave up 3 bases and V 1 base, and 10 bases lay outside the gene matches. The CDR3 DNA reads TGTGCCAGCAGCTTAGAACGGGGACAGGGTAGTGACTACGAGCAGTACTTC. It codes for CASSLERGQGSDYEQYF.

This chain uses TRBV30 with TRBJ2-1; D remains ambiguous. CDR1 is GTSNPN and CDR2 is SVGIG in the germline V gene (reference sequence). V lost 2 bases to trimming and J lost 4 bases, with 12 bases between them. The CDR3 extends over 14 amino acids. The DNA for the CDR3 is TGTGCCTGGAGTAGCGTGATGGGGTACAATGAGCAGTTCTTC. This sequence encodes CAWSSVMGYNEQFF. Based on the CDR3 plus reference TRBV30 and TRBJ2-1, the full variable domain is SQTIHQWPATLVQPVGSPLSLECTVEGTSNPNLYWYRQAAGRGLQLLFYSVGIGQISSEVPQNLSASRPQDRQFILSSKKLLLSDSGFYLCAWSSVMGYNEQFFGPGTRLTVL.

The chain combines TRBV4-1 with TRBJ2-7; 7 nucleotides align to TRBD2. The length of the CDR3 is 16 residues. CDR1 and CDR2 (germline): MGHRA, YSYEKL. The trim removed 1 base at V and 4 bases at J, leaving 10 bases unmatched. CDR3 nucleotides: TGCGCCAGCAGCCAAGCCTCATTGAGGGGAGGGTACGAGCAGTACTTC. It encodes CASSQASLRGGYEQYF.

This chain links TRBV29-1 with TRBJ2-1, with a possible D match to TRBD2 (5 bases). Trimming shortened V by 3 bases and J by 4 bases, and 10 bases separated the two germline ends. The CDR3 is 13 amino acids. CDR1 is SQVTM and CDR2 is ANQGSEA in the germline V gene. The CDR3 region is CSVELAPYNEQFF. Here the CDR3 DNA reads TGCAGCGTTGAGTTAGCGCCTTACAATGAGCAGTTCTTC.

This chain uses TRBV7-8 with TRBJ2-3; D is ambiguous. This CDR3 has 14 amino acids. Trimming cost V 5 bases and J 4 bases, with 13 bases left between them. Germline assignment: CDR1 SGHVS and CDR2 FQNEAQ. The CDR3 nucleotides are TGTGCCAGCAGCCCCGTAGTAACAGCAGATACGCAGTATTTT. Residues: CASSPVVTADTQYF.

The CDR3 spells CASSLVPWDRGSSNQPQHF. The CDR3 DNA sequence: TGTGCCAGCAGTTTAGTGCCTTGGGACAGGGGGAGCTCGAATCAGCCCCAGCATTTT. This chain uses TRBV28 with TRBJ1-5; 11 nucleotides align to TRBD1. V lost 2 bases to trimming and J lost 4 bases; unmatched junction nucleotides: 13. The CDR3 runs to 19 residues. The germline CDR1 and CDR2 sequences are MDHEN and SYDVKM.